The clone carrying this T cell receptor (beta chain) was seen once. Its antigen is unknown. The CDR3 extends over 14 amino acids. CDR1 is SGHAT, CDR2 FQNNGV, per germline. V was clipped by 4 bases and J by 1 base, with 10 bases between them. Antigen-specific CD4+ T cells were expanded with viral peptide pools in the ViraFEST assay before sequencing. Following 10 days of culture, CD4+ T cells were isolated. Having tested negative for nucleocapsid antibodies, the vaccine recipients showed no prior SARS-CoV-2 infection. A density of about 2 million PBMC per well was used; these cells were cultured with 10 IU/ml IL-2 and roughly 9.5 ug/ml peptides. Data came from immunoSEQ multiplex PCR; TCRdb stores just in-frame clones and leaves some out. Among about 34,000 clones, about three quarters were seen once, and the ten largest hold about 27%. This record comes from a study of vaccination effects on CD4 cells after COVID-19. Looking at the study overall: The vaccine given was either BNT162b2 or mRNA-1273, in two doses. General study results and limits: Only a few convalescent patients and no early post-infection timepoints featured in the study.

Sample: CD4+ T cells from PBMCs cultured with HCoV-OC43 spike peptides, taken before COVID-19 vaccination. Regarding subset: HCoV-OC43 spike overlapping peptide pool stimulation. The sequence derives from a human donor who received a COVID-19 vaccine. The V call is TRBV11-2, the J call TRBJ1-1; D gene uncertain. CDR3 sequence reads: CASSSLGGNTEAFF. In nucleotides, the CDR3 is TGTGCCAGCAGCTCTCTTGGAGGGAACACTGAAGCTTTCTTT.